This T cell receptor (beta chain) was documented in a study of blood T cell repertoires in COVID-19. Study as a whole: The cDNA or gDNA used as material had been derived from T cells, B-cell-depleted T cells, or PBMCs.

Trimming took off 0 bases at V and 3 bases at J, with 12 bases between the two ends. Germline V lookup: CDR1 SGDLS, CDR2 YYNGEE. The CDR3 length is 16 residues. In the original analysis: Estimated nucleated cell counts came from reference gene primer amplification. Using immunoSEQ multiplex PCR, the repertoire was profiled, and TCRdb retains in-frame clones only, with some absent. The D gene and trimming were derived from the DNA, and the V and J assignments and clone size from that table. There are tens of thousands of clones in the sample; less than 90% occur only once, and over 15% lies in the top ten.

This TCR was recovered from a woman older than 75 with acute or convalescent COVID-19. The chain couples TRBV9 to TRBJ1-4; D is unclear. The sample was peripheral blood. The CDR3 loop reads CASSVGGVGPNEKLFF. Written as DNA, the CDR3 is TGTGCCAGCAGCGTAGGAGGAGTAGGCCCTAATGAAAAACTGTTTTTT.